This TCR beta chain is from a study of cytomegalovirus exposure and HLA in healthy donors. Study overall: Inside one of the first data releases sat around 80 million unique TCRs taken from HLA-typed donors.

CDR1 is LNHDA and CDR2 is SQIVND in the germline V gene (reference sequence). V dropped 5 bases and J dropped 3 bases, with 8 bases sitting between them. This CDR3 comprises 13 residues. The PCR was carried out with 60 Vbeta primers and 13 Jbeta primers. Repertoires were generated with immunoSEQ multiplex PCR, while TCRdb's copy carries only in-frame clones and drops some. The table shows some 200,000 clones, with 75% to 90% occurring only once. This cohort consisted of healthy bone marrow donors. Sequencing was carried out using PBMCs. The TCR comes from a woman aged 18-30 years in good health and CMV-seronegative. The chain joins TRBV19 to TRBJ2-1; D is perhaps TRBD1 (6 bases). CDR3 nucleotides: TGTGCCAGTAGTGGACAGCTCTACAATGAGCAGTTCTTC. It codes for CASSGQLYNEQFF.